The subject of this entry is one TCR beta chain. This specimen comes from a study of blood T cell repertoires in COVID-19. Whole-study context: The origin of the acute and convalescent COVID-19 samples was the United States, Italy and Spain. T cells, B-cell-depleted T cells, or PBMCs provided the cDNA or gDNA that served as material.

TCRdb's table, derived via immunoSEQ multiplex PCR, lists solely in-frame clones and lacks some. The sample includes around 140,000 clones, 81% of them seen just once. The sample comprised peripheral blood. This clonotype was obtained from a human donor in a cohort sampled during active COVID-19.

The CDR3 sequence is CAARGYGDTQYF. CDR3 coding DNA: TGTGCCGCGAGGGGGTACGGAGATACGCAGTATTTT. The chain is built from TRBV6-6 and TRBJ2-3; D might be TRBD1 (6 bases). This CDR3 spans 12 amino acids. Germline V lookup: CDR1 MNHNY, CDR2 SVGAGI (reference sequence). V was shortened by 11 bases and J by 5 bases, with 14 bases between the two germline ends.